The clone carrying this T cell receptor beta chain was recorded only once. This entry comes from a study of control samples from healthy donors and cancer patients. TCRdb's table, derived via immunoSEQ multiplex PCR, lists solely in-frame clones and lacks some. In the table there are under 100,000 clones, 88% of which are singletons. CDR3 length: 14 residues. The germline CDR1 and CDR2 sequences are SGDLS and YYNGEE. The V and J ends lost 0 bases and 7 bases, in that order; junction bases with no gene match: 4. The source is a woman aged 65 to 85 in good health. The J gene is TRBJ2-7, the V gene TRBV9; 10 bases agree with TRBD2. The sequenced material came from blood. The CDR3 spells CASSVGTSGFEQYF. In DNA form, the CDR3 reads TGTGCCAGCAGCGTAGGGACTAGCGGCTTTGAGCAGTACTTC.